Shown below are 27 T cell receptor beta chains from a single sample sequenced in a study of cytomegalovirus exposure and HLA in healthy donors (dated by TCRdb to 2016 to 2017). The library relied on the immunoSEQ multiplex PCR assay. The multiplex PCR relied on a mix of 60 forward primers for TCR Vbeta segments and 13 reverse primers for TCR Jbeta segments. The clones in this table, taken by TCRdb from immuneACCESS, are in-frame only. Not every clone is retained; where verified, under half of the shortfall comes from an unresolved V gene, and the cause of the rest is unknown. The sample table records 150,000 to 200,000 clones; 75% to 80% of these occur just once. The leading ten clones occupy around 6.1% of the sample. The sequenced sample was PBMCs. The receptors originated from a woman in her twenties or thirties in good health and CMV-seropositive.

J is TRBJ1-5 and V is TRBV7-2; D gene uncertain. Trimming removed 5 bases at V and 5 bases at J, with 16 bases between. The CDR3 has 15 amino acids. Germline CDR1 is SGHTA and CDR2 is FQGNSA. Here the CDR3 reads CASSHRAGTYQPQHF. As DNA, the CDR3 is TGTGCCAGCAGCCATCGGGCGGGTACCTATCAGCCCCAGCATTTT.

This chain connects TRBV5-4 to TRBJ2-2; 10 bases are shared with TRBD2. The CDR3 runs 15 residues. V was clipped by 2 bases and J by 7 bases; unmatched bases: 5. Germline assignment: CDR1 SGHNT and CDR2 YYREEE (reference sequence). The CDR3 reads CASSLEPSGSGELFF. CDR3 sequence (DNA): TGTGCCAGCAGCTTAGAACCTAGCGGGAGCGGGGAGCTGTTTTTT. Together with reference TRBV5-4 and TRBJ2-2, the CDR3 gives the full variable domain: ETGVTQSPTHLIKTRGQQVTLRCSSQSGHNTVSWYQQALGQGPQFIFQYYREEENGRGNFPPRFSGLQFPNYSSELNVNALELDDSALYLCASSLEPSGSGELFFGEGSRLTVL.

The chain combines TRBV5-1 with TRBJ2-1; 7 bases line up with TRBD1. Germline CDR1 and CDR2: SGHRS and YFSETQ. The V gene end was trimmed by 4 bases and the J gene end by 2 bases; junction bases not matched to a gene: 6. The CDR3 has 15 amino acids. The CDR3 bases are TGCGCCAGCAGCCCCTCCGGGACAGCCTACAATGAGCAGTTCTTC. It is translated as CASSPSGTAYNEQFF.

The table lists this clone with a few counts. V and J are TRBV2 and TRBJ1-1; D is perhaps TRBD1 (6 bases). With 3 bases removed from V and 11 bases from J, the gap between germline ends came to 16 bases. Germline values: CDR1 SNHLY, CDR2 FYNNEI. CDR3 length: 13 amino acids. The CDR3 protein is CASSETGGLRAFF. In DNA form, the CDR3 reads TGTGCCAGCAGTGAGACAGGTGGATTGCGGGCTTTCTTT.

The rearrangement uses TRBV27 and TRBJ1-2; D is undetermined. Germline values: CDR1 MNHEY, CDR2 SMNVEV (reference sequence). The CDR3 totals 13 residues. Between the trimmed V and J ends, which lost 2 bases and 5 bases, there was a span of 9 bases. The CDR3 region is CASSLNQLYGYTF. DNA of the CDR3: TGTGCCAGCAGTTTAAACCAGTTGTATGGCTACACCTTC.

This rearrangement joins TRBV19 to TRBJ2-5; 11 bases line up with TRBD2. This CDR3 region has 14 residues. The germline CDR1 and CDR2 sequences are LNHDA and SQIVND (reference sequence). V dropped 5 bases and J dropped 6; count of bases not matched to a gene: 5. CDR3 sequence (DNA): TGTGCCAGTAGTCTAGCGGGGGGCAGTAAGACCCAGTACTTC. The encoded protein is CASSLAGGSKTQYF. Full variable domain (remainder filled in from reference TRBV19 and TRBJ2-5): DGGITQSPKYLFRKEGQNVTLSCEQNLNHDAMYWYRQDPGQGLRLIYYSQIVNDFQKGDIAEGYSVSREKKESFPLTVTSAQKNPTAFYLCASSLAGGSKTQYFGPGTRLLVL.

This clone was found a few times. The gene calls are TRBV18 and TRBJ1-4; 7 bases agree with TRBD1. V was pared by 6 bases and J by 8 bases, with 12 bases of the junction left unmatched. Germline loops: CDR1 KGHSH, CDR2 LQKENI. This CDR3 is 15 amino acids long. The CDR3 sequence is CASSHDRDAWEKLFF. As DNA, the CDR3 is TGTGCCAGCTCGCACGACAGGGATGCATGGGAAAAACTGTTTTTT. Full variable domain (missing parts from reference TRBV18 and TRBJ1-4): NAGVMQNPRHLVRRRGQEARLRCSPMKGHSHVYWYRQLPEEGLKFMVYLQKENIIDESGMPKERFSAEFPKEGPSILRIQQVVRGDSAAYFCASSHDRDAWEKLFFGSGTQLSVL.

This clone was found a few times. The V and J genes are TRBV7-6 and TRBJ1-1; maybe TRBD1 (6 bases). Per germline, CDR1 SGHVS and CDR2 FNYEAQ. V lost 5 bases, J lost 1 base, and 14 bases lay in between. The CDR3 runs to 15 residues. In DNA form, the CDR3 reads TGTGCCAGCAGCCAAAGGGGGGGAAAGAACACTGAAGCTTTCTTT. This sequence encodes CASSQRGGKNTEAFF.

This clone came up a few times. The chain recombines TRBV6-5 with TRBJ2-2; D may be TRBD2 (5 bases). CDR3 length equals 13 residues. The V and J ends lost 7 bases and 8 bases respectively, with 14 bases between them. Germline V gene sequence: CDR1 MNHEY, CDR2 SVGAGI. CDR3 sequence: CASTNTGLGELFF. As DNA, the CDR3 is TGTGCCAGCACCAACACGGGGTTAGGGGAGCTGTTTTTT.

The rearrangement joins TRBV19 to TRBJ1-5; TRBD1 matches at 8 bases. The CDR3 has 16 residues. V lost 6 bases to trimming and J lost 3 bases; unmatched junction nucleotides: 10. CDR1 is LNHDA and CDR2 is SQIVND in the germline V gene (reference sequence). The CDR3 is CASRTGTGRLNQPQHF. CDR3 nucleotides: TGTGCCAGTAGGACTGGGACAGGACGCCTCAATCAGCCCCAGCATTTT.

In DNA, the CDR3 is TGTGCCAGCAGCGGGGGCGAGGTGGGAGGAAACACCATATATTTT. Protein product: CASSGGEVGGNTIYF. The J gene is TRBJ1-3, the V gene TRBV9, with D maybe TRBD1 (5 bases). Germline V gene data show CDR1 as SGDLS and CDR2 as YYNGEE. The CDR3 is 15 residues long. V was trimmed by 3 bases and J by 4 bases, leaving 14 bases between them.

With respect to this clone: Mismatch with germline at one junction end may stem from a read error. The same CDR3 arises from other DNA sequences in this sample as well. The genes are TRBV4-2 and TRBJ1-4; no definite D call. This CDR3 contains 15 residues. Per germline, CDR1 LGHNA and CDR2 YNFKEQ. The CDR3 region is CASSRTPDGNEKLFF. The CDR3 bases are TGTGCCAGCAGCCGGACTCCAGACGGTAATGAAAAGCTGTTTTTT.

This chain connects TRBV7-9 to TRBJ2-7; D not certain. CDR3 length equals 14 residues. V was shortened by 6 bases and J by 2 bases, with 14 bases between the two germline ends. Germline V lookup: CDR1 SEHNR, CDR2 FQNEAQ (reference sequence). CDR3 in DNA: TGTGCCAGCAGAGACACTCAGCTCCCCTACGAGCAGTACTTC. It encodes CASRDTQLPYEQYF. Filled out from reference TRBV7-9 and TRBJ2-7, the complete variable domain reads DTGVSQNPRHKITKRGQNVTFRCDPISEHNRLYWYRQTLGQGPEFLTYFQNEAQLEKSRLLSDRFSAERPKGSFSTLEIQRTEQGDSAMYLCASRDTQLPYEQYFGPGTRLTVT.

The chain combines TRBV28 with TRBJ1-2; D may be TRBD1 (6 bases). CDR1 and CDR2 (germline): MDHEN, SYDVKM. V lost 3 bases and J 0 bases, leaving 14 bases between the germline ends. The CDR3 contains 16 residues. The CDR3 sequence: CASSLGDISPNYGYTF. In DNA form, the CDR3 reads TGTGCCAGCAGTTTGGGGGACATCTCCCCTAACTATGGCTACACCTTC.

The V and J genes are TRBV6-5 and TRBJ2-7; TRBD1 agrees at 9 bases. The trim removed 5 bases at V and 4 bases at J, leaving 6 bases unmatched. This CDR3 contains 14 residues. Germline CDR1 reads MNHEY; CDR2 reads SVGAGI. The CDR3 DNA reads as TGTGCCAGCAGTCCGCGACAGGGGGTGTACGAGCAGTACTTC. The encoded protein is CASSPRQGVYEQYF.

The J gene is TRBJ2-5, the V gene TRBV7-9, with 12 bases matching TRBD2. The germline CDR1 and CDR2 sequences are SEHNR and FQNEAQ (reference sequence). The ends lost 11 bases at V and 1 base at J; junction bases unmatched: 17. The CDR3 runs to 18 residues. CDR3 amino acids: CAGSLWTSGTWGQETQYF. DNA for the CDR3: TGTGCCGGTTCTCTTTGGACTAGCGGGACCTGGGGCCAAGAGACCCAGTACTTC.

This chain's CDR3 is CASSLVQSSGGYTF. CDR3 in DNA: TGCGCCAGCAGCTTGGTACAGTCCAGTGGGGGCTACACCTTC. V and J are TRBV5-1 and TRBJ1-2, with unresolved D. The length of the CDR3 is 14 residues. V was clipped by 0 bases and J by 8 bases, with 14 bases between them. Germline CDR1 is SGHRS and CDR2 is YFSETQ.

The CDR3 coding sequence is TGTGCCAGCAGCCCAGGGTTGGGGCAGCCCCAGCATTTT. Protein: CASSPGLGQPQHF. V gene TRBV28 combines with J gene TRBJ1-5, with D perhaps matching TRBD1 (5 bases). CDR1 is MDHEN and CDR2 is SYDVKM in the germline V gene. Trimming pared 6 bases from V and 7 bases from J, leaving 13 bases between. The CDR3 runs 13 residues.

This chain connects TRBV11-2 to TRBJ2-2; 9 nucleotides align to TRBD1. The CDR3 has 16 residues. Looked up from germline, CDR1 is SGHAT and CDR2 is FQNNGV. V lost 1 base to trimming and J lost 4 bases; unmatched junction nucleotides: 4. Here the CDR3 reads CASSLVSQGATGELFF. The DNA of the CDR3 is TGTGCCAGCAGCTTAGTTTCACAGGGGGCCACCGGGGAGCTGTTTTTT.

This clone was counted only a few times. This chain uses TRBV5-4 with TRBJ2-5; D gene unclear. The CDR3 runs 13 residues. CDR1 is SGHNT, CDR2 YYREEE, per germline (reference sequence). Between the trimmed V and J ends, which lost 4 bases and 5 bases, there was a span of 12 bases. This chain's CDR3 is CASSPGSRETQYF. The CDR3 nucleotides read TGTGCCAGCAGCCCCGGATCCAGGGAGACCCAGTACTTC.

The chain combines TRBV4-1 with TRBJ2-7, with a tentative D call TRBD2 (5 bases). V lost 4 bases to trimming and J lost 3 bases, with 19 bases between them. The CDR3 contains 16 residues. Per the germline V gene, CDR1 is MGHRA and CDR2 is YSYEKL. CDR3 bases: TGCGCCAGCAGCCCTACGGAGGCTAGAATCAGCTACGAGCAGTACTTC. As protein: CASSPTEARISYEQYF.

The chain is built from TRBV10-3 and TRBJ2-5; D is unclear. The CDR3 consists of 11 residues. Trimming left V 6 bases short and J 5 bases short, with 7 bases between. Germline assignment: CDR1 ENHRY and CDR2 SYGVKD. The CDR3 DNA sequence: TGTGCCATCAGCTACCTGGAGACCCAGTACTTC. This encodes CAISYLETQYF.

This sequence joins TRBV9 and TRBJ2-7; 9 positions match TRBD2. The CDR3 is 15 amino acids. The germline CDR1 and CDR2 sequences are SGDLS and YYNGEE. Unmatched junction bases numbered 5, after V lost 0 bases and J lost 4 bases. CDR3 DNA sequence: TGTGCCAGCAGCGTAGGGGCTAGCGGGGTATACGAGCAGTACTTC. Translating it yields CASSVGASGVYEQYF. Supplemented by reference TRBV9 and TRBJ2-7, the full variable domain reads DSGVTQTPKHLITATGQRVTLRCSPRSGDLSVYWYQQSLDQGLQFLIQYYNGEERAKGNILERFSAQQFPDLHSELNLSSLELGDSALYFCASSVGASGVYEQYFGPGTRLTVT.

V gene TRBV6-1 combines with J gene TRBJ2-5; 7 positions match TRBD2. The last part of the DNA fits TRBJ2-7 better; the J call may be wrong. The CDR3 is made up of 15 amino acids. Germline V CDR1 and CDR2: MNHNS, SASEGT. CDR3 amino acids: CASTPGRERSYEQYF. The DNA for the CDR3 is TGTGCCAGCACCCCCGGGCGGGAGAGATCCTACGAGCAGTACTTC.

This clone has just one count. The genes are TRBV27 and TRBJ2-1, with a tentative D call TRBD1 (5 bases). This CDR3 spans 14 amino acids. Germline CDR1 MNHEY, CDR2 SMNVEV (reference sequence). Trimming pared 7 bases from V and 6 bases from J, leaving 16 bases between. CDR3 coding DNA: TGTGCCAGCAAAGTTGGAGTAAGGGGCAATGAGCAGTTCTTC. This gives the protein CASKVGVRGNEQFF.

This chain links TRBV6-8 with TRBJ2-7; 8 bases align to TRBD1. CDR3 length: 18 residues. CDR1 is MNHGY and CDR2 is SAAAGT in the germline V gene. The ends lost 6 bases at V and 1 base at J; junction bases unmatched: 17. The CDR3 sequence is CASSEQTAGTGISYEQYF. Here the CDR3 DNA reads TGTGCCAGCAGCGAACAAACCGCCGGGACAGGAATATCCTACGAGCAGTACTTC.

The chain joins TRBV16 to TRBJ2-1; D not certain. Germline CDR1 KGHSY, CDR2 FQNENV. V lost 4 bases to trimming and J lost 5 bases, with 6 bases between them. The CDR3 totals 12 residues. This chain's CDR3 is CASSPSDNEQFF. The CDR3 DNA follows: TGTGCCAGCAGCCCATCCGACAATGAGCAGTTCTTC.